These 18 T cell receptor beta chains were all obtained from the same sample, sequenced in a study of siplizumab effects on memory and regulatory T cells. Sequenced by immunoSEQ multiplex PCR; TCRdb stores in-frame clones only, minus some. The repertoire holds about 62,000 clones, with 79% as singletons. Sequencing was performed on memory CD4+ T cells sorted from blood. These receptors originate from a human donor in good health.

The gene calls are TRBV28 and TRBJ2-1, with a weak D call TRBD1 (6 bases). Trimming removed 3 bases at V and 0 bases at J, with 15 bases between. The germline V gene has CDR1 MDHEN and CDR2 SYDVKM. The CDR3 is made up of 17 amino acids. This CDR3 is CASSFGQIFSSYNEQFF. The CDR3 region has the DNA TGTGCCAGCAGTTTTGGACAGATCTTCAGCTCCTACAATGAGCAGTTCTTC.

The chain couples TRBV10-3 to TRBJ2-7, with TRBD1 identical over 10 bases. This CDR3 contains 15 residues. Losses at the gene ends were 4 bases for V and 2 bases for J; bases not matched to a gene: 5. The V gene's germline CDR1 is ENHRY and CDR2 SYGVKD. CDR3 DNA: TGTGCCATCAGTGCACGGGACAGGGGAACCTACGAGCAGTACTTC. Protein sequence: CAISARDRGTYEQYF.

CDR3 nucleotide sequence: TGTGCCAGCAGTCAAGGGGCAGAGACCCAGTACTTC. Translating it yields CASSQGAETQYF. The chain has TRBV11-1 and TRBJ2-5; possible D gene TRBD1, 5 bases. Germline CDR1 is SGHAT and CDR2 is FQDESV (reference sequence). Trimming left V 6 bases short and J 4 bases short, with 9 bases between. This CDR3 is built from 12 residues.

With respect to this clone: Other DNA sequences within the sample encode an identical CDR3. The rearrangement links TRBV18 to TRBJ1-5; D uncertain. The CDR3 loop spans 13 amino acids. From germline, CDR1 is KGHSH and CDR2 LQKENI. Trimming cost V 2 bases and J 4 bases, with 6 bases left between them. CDR3 in amino acids: CASSPSRNQPQHF. The CDR3 DNA follows: TGTGCCAGCTCACCAAGTCGGAATCAGCCCCAGCATTTT.

The table lists this clone with a few counts. This chain uses TRBV5-8 with TRBJ1-1; TRBD1 might be the D (6 bases). CDR1 and CDR2 from the germline V gene are SGHTS and YDEGEE. CDR3 length: 15 amino acids. With 7 bases removed from V and 0 bases from J, the gap between germline ends came to 16 bases. The CDR3 loop reads CASQMKGGLNTEAFF. Written as DNA, the CDR3 is TGTGCCAGCCAGATGAAGGGGGGTTTGAACACTGAAGCTTTCTTT.

This clone was detected only once. This chain's CDR3 is CASRGGTGANENSPLHF. The CDR3 coding sequence is TGTGCCAGCAGGGGGGGGACAGGGGCAAATGAAAATTCACCCCTCCACTTT. This chain links TRBV11-2 with TRBJ1-6; 10 bases align to TRBD1. J gave up 7 bases and V 6 bases, and 12 bases lay outside the gene matches. CDR3 size: 17 residues. In germline, CDR1 is SGHAT, CDR2 FQNNGV.

The V call is TRBV28, the J call TRBJ1-3; a possible D gene is TRBD1 (6 bases). The CDR3 has 15 amino acids. Germline V gives CDR1 MDHEN, CDR2 SYDVKM. V lost 6 bases to trimming and J lost 1 base, with 13 bases between them. The CDR3 region has the DNA TGTGCCAGCAGGCGAGACAGGCCATCTGGAAACACCATATATTTT. Translated: CASRRDRPSGNTIYF.

The chain employs TRBV4-3 and TRBJ1-1; no clear D gene. The germline CDR1 and CDR2 sequences are LGHNA and YSLEER. The CDR3 is made up of 16 amino acids. The V gene lost 0 bases and the J gene lost 7 bases, with 18 bases spanning the gap. CDR3 in DNA: TGCGCCAGCAGCCAAGATTCGCACACGTCTGGGGATGAAGCTTTCTTT. As protein: CASSQDSHTSGDEAFF.

The CDR3 DNA sequence: TGTGCCAGCAGCTTCACAGGCACTGGGGCCAACGTCCTGACTTTC. Translation: CASSFTGTGANVLTF. V gene TRBV14 combines with J gene TRBJ2-6, with a possible D match to TRBD1 (5 bases). Germline V CDR1 and CDR2: SGHDN, FVKESK. CDR3 size: 15 residues. Trimming removed 5 bases from V and 2 bases from J, with 10 bases in between.

The chain uses TRBV2 and TRBJ1-2; D not resolved. The V gene's germline CDR1 is SNHLY and CDR2 FYNNEI. V was trimmed by 5 bases and J by 6 bases, leaving 13 bases between them. The CDR3 sequence is 13 residues long. Written as DNA, the CDR3 is TGTGCCAGCAGTCTCTCTGGGGAACATGGCTACACCTTC. Translated, it gives CASSLSGEHGYTF.

This clone was recorded a few times. The chain employs TRBV6-1 and TRBJ2-3; possibly TRBD2 for D (6 bases). Germline V gene lookup returns CDR1 MNHNS and CDR2 SASEGT. Trimming stripped 3 bases from V and 0 bases from J, with 13 bases between. The CDR3 runs to 16 residues. The CDR3: CASSDLAGSSTDTQYF. DNA of the CDR3: TGTGCCAGCAGTGACCTTGCGGGATCTAGCACAGATACGCAGTATTTT.

This clone has more than one count but fewer than ten. The chain combines TRBV20-1 with TRBJ1-1; D unresolved. Germline V gene data show CDR1 as DFQATT and CDR2 as SNEGSKA (reference sequence). Trimming took 5 bases from V and 1 from J, leaving 5 bases between them. CDR3 length: 11 residues. In DNA form, the CDR3 reads TGCAGTGCTGAGAAGAACACTGAAGCTTTCTTT. The encoded protein is CSAEKNTEAFF.

V is TRBV28 and J is TRBJ1-4; no reliable D call. The CDR3 runs to 13 residues. Trimming took off 2 bases at V and 8 bases at J, with 9 bases between the two ends. Germline lookup yields CDR1 MDHEN and CDR2 SYDVKM. CDR3 sequence (DNA): TGTGCCAGCAGTTTAGGCAGAAGCGAAAAACTGTTTTTT. Protein: CASSLGRSEKLFF.

This chain connects TRBV4-3 to TRBJ1-2; no clear D. Germline-derived CDR1 and CDR2 are LGHNA and YSLEER. V lost 3 bases and J lost 8, with 16 bases in between. CDR3 size: 14 residues. The CDR3 here is CASSHTTAAGGYTF. For the CDR3, the DNA is TGCGCCAGCAGCCACACGACCGCGGCGGGGGGCTACACCTTC.

The chain carries TRBV19 and TRBJ1-3; TRBD1 is a possible D gene (5 bases). The CDR3 length is 13 residues. Between the trimmed V and J ends, which lost 8 bases and 0 bases, there was a span of 8 bases. Looked up from germline, CDR1 is LNHDA and CDR2 is SQIVND (reference sequence). The CDR3 region has the DNA TGTGCCAGTGAGGGGAGCTCTGGAAACACCATATATTTT. It yields the protein CASEGSSGNTIYF. Variable domain in full (rest from reference TRBV19 and TRBJ1-3): DGGITQSPKYLFRKEGQNVTLSCEQNLNHDAMYWYRQDPGQGLRLIYYSQIVNDFQKGDIAEGYSVSREKKESFPLTVTSAQKNPTAFYLCASEGSSGNTIYFGEGSWLTVV.

This chain links TRBV10-3 with TRBJ1-3, with unresolved D. Germline-derived CDR1 and CDR2 are ENHRY and SYGVKD. The V end was cut by 6 bases, the J end by 2 bases, with 11 bases between. The CDR3 runs 14 residues. CDR3 sequence: CAISKDDAGNTIYF. The CDR3 DNA sequence: TGTGCCATCAGCAAGGACGACGCTGGAAACACCATATATTTT.

This rearrangement joins TRBV6-5 to TRBJ2-7, with TRBD1 as a possible D gene (6 bases). Germline V lookup: CDR1 MNHEY, CDR2 SVGAGI. The V end lost 0 bases, the J end lost 7 bases, and 19 bases lay between the germline ends. The CDR3 contains 16 residues. The CDR3 loop reads CASSYSGGTSPGEQYF. The CDR3 DNA reads as TGTGCCAGCAGTTACTCGGGTGGGACATCCCCGGGGGAGCAGTACTTC.

The rearrangement links TRBV9 to TRBJ1-5, with TRBD1 matching over 9 bases. Unmatched junction bases numbered 8, after V lost 4 bases and J lost 6 bases. Germline-derived CDR1 and CDR2 are SGDLS and YYNGEE. The CDR3 length is 15 residues. The DNA of the CDR3 is TGTGCCAGCAGCCCACAGGGGGCGGACGGTCAGCCCCAGCATTTT. Its protein product is CASSPQGADGQPQHF. The full variable domain, completed using reference TRBV9 and TRBJ1-5, is DSGVTQTPKHLITATGQRVTLRCSPRSGDLSVYWYQQSLDQGLQFLIQYYNGEERAKGNILERFSAQQFPDLHSELNLSSLELGDSALYFCASSPQGADGQPQHFGDGTRLSIL.